A selection of T cell receptor beta chains follows, all from one sample in a study of T cell clones after liver transplantation. Generated by immunoSEQ multiplex PCR, the TCRdb table keeps only in-frame clones and is missing some. Of under 130,000 clones detected, 80% to 90% appear once; the ten largest clones hold around 2.9%. The material sequenced was CD4+ T cells from blood, taken 47 months after liver transplant. All receptors come from a human patient who received a liver transplant. The graft donor may be the source of some T cells. Both conserved end residues are part of each CDR3. A D gene is named only where the DNA matches it firmly. The size field is filled for only some rows; it gives once, few, many or a size class.

>TRBV5-1|TRBJ2-7|NA|TRBD2
TGCGCCAGCAGCTGGGGGACTAGCGACTCCTACGAGCAGTACTTC
CASSWGTSDSYEQYF
>TRBV11-2|TRBJ2-3|NA|TRBD2
TGTGCCAGCAGCTTAGATCCTCGGGGGGGCCGAACAGATACGCAGTATTTT
CASSLDPRGGRTDTQYF
>TRBV15|TRBJ1-5|NA|TRBD1
TGTGCCACCAGCAGAGATAGCATCTTGGGGACAGGGAAGCCCCAGCATTTT
CATSRDSILGTGKPQHF
>TRBV19|TRBJ2-2|few|NA
TGTGCCACCAAGGGAGAACAGAACACCGGGGAGCTGTTTTTT
CATKGEQNTGELFF
>TRBV2|TRBJ2-3|few|TRBD2
TGTGCCAGCAGTGCTAGCGGGAGTTGGACAGATACGCAGTATTTT
CASSASGSWTDTQYF
>TRBV4-2|TRBJ2-3|once|TRBD2
TGTGCCAGCAGCCGGACCGTGACTAGCGGGGGGGCCGATACGCAGTATTTT
CASSRTVTSGGADTQYF
>TRBV18|TRBJ2-5|once|NA
TGTGCCAGCTCACCACAGGGGATCGGAATCCAAGAGACCCAGTACTTC
CASSPQGIGIQETQYF
>TRBV4-1|TRBJ2-1|NA|NA
TGCGCCAGCAGCCCCCGGACCGTAGCCTCCTACAATGAGCAGTTCTTC
CASSPRTVASYNEQFF
>TRBV19|TRBJ1-1|NA|TRBD1
TGTGCCAGTCGGGGGACAGGGGTGAACACTGAAGCTTTCTTT
CASRGTGVNTEAFF
>TRBV18|TRBJ1-1|many|NA
TGTGCCAGCTCACAACAGGGTGAAGCTTTCTTT
CASSQQGEAFF
>TRBV27|TRBJ2-1|NA|NA
TGTGCCAGCAGTTTCGCTAATGACCGGGACCCCCGCCGAATGTCCCAGTTCTTC
CASSFANDRDPRRMSQFF
>TRBV27|TRBJ2-1|NA|NA
TGTGCCAGCAAGCCCCTGCGGGGCCTAAACAATGAGCAGTTCTTC
CASKPLRGLNNEQFF
>TRBV10-3|TRBJ2-1|NA|NA
TGTGCCATCAAGGAGCATTTGGCTGAGCAGTTCTTC
CAIKEHLAEQFF
>TRBV4-1|TRBJ2-7|NA|TRBD1
TGCGCCAGCAGCCAAGAAGGGACAGGACTCTCCTACGAGCAGTACTTC
CASSQEGTGLSYEQYF
>TRBV4-1|TRBJ1-2|once|TRBD1
TGCGCCAGCAGCTACCCGGGACAGGGCCTAAATGGCTACACCTTC
CASSYPGQGLNGYTF
>TRBV29-1|TRBJ1-2|NA|TRBD1
TGCGGATATAAGGGACAGGTTTATGGCTACACCTTC
CGYKGQVYGYTF
>TRBV28|TRBJ2-1|NA|NA
TGTGCCAGCAGTTTAAGCTTTTCAACCAATGAGCAGTTCTTC
CASSLSFSTNEQFF
>TRBV30|TRBJ1-1|NA|NA
TGTGCCTGGAGTACCCCTTTTGGAAGGGAAACTGAAGCTTTCTTT
CAWSTPFGRETEAFF
>TRBV6-1|TRBJ1-5|few|NA
TGTGCCAGCAGTGAAGCGACCAGTCAGCCCCAGCATTTT
CASSEATSQPQHF
>TRBV5-1|TRBJ2-5|NA|NA
TGCGCCAGCAGCTTGGAGGGTTACGAGACCCAGTACTTC
CASSLEGYETQYF
>TRBV28|TRBJ2-1|NA|TRBD1
TGCGTAACTGGGGCAGGGGGCTACAATGAGCAGTTCTTC
CVTGAGGYNEQFF
>TRBV5-1|TRBJ2-1|once|TRBD2
TGCGCCAGCAAGGAGGGAGGGCCTGGGAATGAGCAGTTCTTC
CASKEGGPGNEQFF
>TRBV6-6|TRBJ2-6|NA|TRBD1
TGTGCCAGCGGACCACAGGGGACATCTGGGGCCAACGTCCTGACTTTC
CASGPQGTSGANVLTF
>TRBV6-1|TRBJ2-3|NA|TRBD2
TGTGCCAGCAGAAACGATGGACTAGGTACAGATACGCAGTATTTT
CASRNDGLGTDTQYF
>TRBV11-1|TRBJ2-5|NA|NA
TGTGCCAGCAGTGTATACAGGGATCAAGAGACCCAGTACTTC
CASSVYRDQETQYF
>TRBV2|TRBJ2-4|NA|TRBD1
TGTGCCAGCAGAGACGGGACAGATATTACTTTAGCCAAAAACATTCAGTACTTC
CASRDGTDITLAKNIQYF